The rows below give T cell receptor beta chains drawn from one sample of a study of OX40 agonist ivuxolimab in advanced cancers. Libraries were prepared by immunoSEQ multiplex PCR; TCRdb keeps only in-frame clonotypes and omits some of them. The repertoire holds about 40,000 clones, with about 85% as singletons. The specimen was CD4+ or CD8+ T cells sorted from blood, collected in a trial of the OX40 agonist ivuxolimab. The receptor source for this set is an adult with an advanced solid tumor such as melanoma, head and neck, liver or kidney cancer. The CDR3 runs from the conserved cysteine through the conserved F or W. The D gene is left open where the match is weak. Clone size appears in some rows only: once, few, many, or a class for an expanded clone.

. TRBJ2-1 . TRBV7-9 TGTGCCAGCAGCTTAGAAAGGCTTATCGCGCGCAATGAGCAGTTCTTC CASSLERLIARNEQFF
. TRBJ2-2 . TRBV19 TGTGCCAGTAGTGCACCCTTGGGGGGCGTTGGCACCGGGGAGCTGTTTTTT CASSAPLGGVGTGELFF
. TRBJ2-1 . TRBV2 TGTGCCAGCAGCCAAGGGACCGAGGAGCAGTTCTTC CASSQGTEEQFF
. TRBJ1-3 . TRBV10-2 TGCGCCAGCTCAACAGGGACGGGAAACACCATATATTTT CASSTGTGNTIYF
. TRBJ2-2 . TRBV12-5 TGTGCTAGTGGTTTTAGGTTGGGCGGGGAGCTGTTTTTT CASGFRLGGELFF
. TRBJ1-1 TRBD1 TRBV11-3 TGTGCCAGCAGCTTATTGGGTGACAGGGGTGGCACTGAAGCTTTCTTT CASSLLGDRGGTEAFF
. TRBJ1-5 . TRBV27 TGTGCCAGCAGCCGAGACTATTATAGCAATCAGCCCCAGCATTTT CASSRDYYSNQPQHF
. TRBJ1-2 TRBD1 TRBV7-8 TGTGCCAGCAGGGAGGCCAATCTACAGGGGGGCTATGGCTACACCTTC CASREANLQGGYGYTF
. TRBJ1-2 TRBD1 TRBV6-6 TGTGCCAGCAGTTACGGCGGGACAGGCAACTATGGCTACACCTTC CASSYGGTGNYGYTF
. TRBJ1-5 . TRBV5-6 TGTGCCAGCAGCGCCCGGACAGTAAATCAGCCCCAGCATTTT CASSARTVNQPQHF
few TRBJ2-7 . TRBV7-7 TGTGCTAGCAGCTTTGGAGAGGGCTACGAGCAGTACTTC CASSFGEGYEQYF
once TRBJ2-3 TRBD1 TRBV10-3 TGTGCCATCAGTCCCGGGACAGGGGTAGGGGGATTCCGCACAGATACGCAGTATTTT CAISPGTGVGGFRTDTQYF